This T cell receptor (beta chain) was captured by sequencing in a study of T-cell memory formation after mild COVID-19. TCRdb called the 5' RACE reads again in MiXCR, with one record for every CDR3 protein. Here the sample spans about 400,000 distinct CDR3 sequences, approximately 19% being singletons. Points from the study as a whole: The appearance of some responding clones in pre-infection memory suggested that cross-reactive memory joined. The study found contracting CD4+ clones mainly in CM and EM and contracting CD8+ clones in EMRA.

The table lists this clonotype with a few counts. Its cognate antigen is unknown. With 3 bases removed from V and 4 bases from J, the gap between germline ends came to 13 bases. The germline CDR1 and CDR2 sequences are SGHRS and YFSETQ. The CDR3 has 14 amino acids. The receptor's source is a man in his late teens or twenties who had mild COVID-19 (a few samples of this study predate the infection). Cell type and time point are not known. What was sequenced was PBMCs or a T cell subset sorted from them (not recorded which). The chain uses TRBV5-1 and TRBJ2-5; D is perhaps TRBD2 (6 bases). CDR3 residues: CASSSGRNGETQYF. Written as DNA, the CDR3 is TGCGCCAGCAGCTCTGGGAGGAACGGAGAGACCCAGTACTTC.